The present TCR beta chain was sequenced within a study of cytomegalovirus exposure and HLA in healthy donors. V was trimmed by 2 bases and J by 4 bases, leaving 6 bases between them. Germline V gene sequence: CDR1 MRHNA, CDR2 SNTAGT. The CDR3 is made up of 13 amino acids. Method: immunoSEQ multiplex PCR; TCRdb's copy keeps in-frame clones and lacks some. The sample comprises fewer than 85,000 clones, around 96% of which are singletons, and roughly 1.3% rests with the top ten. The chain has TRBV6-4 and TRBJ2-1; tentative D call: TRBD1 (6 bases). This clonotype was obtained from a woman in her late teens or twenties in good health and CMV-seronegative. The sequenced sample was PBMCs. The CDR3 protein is CASSDGTYNEQFF. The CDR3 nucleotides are TGTGCCAGCAGTGACGGGACATACAATGAGCAGTTCTTC.